This TCR beta chain was sequenced for a study of T cell responses to AZD1222 COVID-19 vaccine. Some clones are missing from TCRdb's copy, which holds only in-frame ones; the method was immunoSEQ multiplex PCR. Among 100,000 to 120,000 clones, roughly nine tenths were seen once, and the ten largest hold 3.1%. Trimming took off 5 bases at V and 2 bases at J, with 9 bases between the two ends. The CDR3 is 13 residues long. Germline V gene data show CDR1 as SGHNT and CDR2 as YYREEE (reference sequence). This chain joins TRBV5-4 and TRBJ2-3; D not resolved. This specimen consisted of peripheral blood, obtained on day 0 of MenACWY control vaccination. This TCR was sampled from an adult in good health. Here the CDR3 reads CASSRDSTDTQYF. The CDR3 coding sequence is TGTGCCAGCAGTCGCGACTCCACAGATACGCAGTATTTT.